The 28 T cell receptor beta chains presented below share a single source sample, sequenced in a study of shared clonotypes between healthy human individuals. Method: immunoSEQ multiplex PCR; TCRdb's copy keeps in-frame clones and lacks some. The profile shows about 2 million clones, approximately 94% of them singletons. CD45RO-negative CD8 cells positively selected for CCR7 made up the naive population, which excluded terminally differentiated effector memory CD45RA+ cells. Sequenced material: naive CD8+ T cells sorted from blood. The receptor source for this set is a man younger than 35 in good health.

The chain is built from TRBV6-1 and TRBJ1-1; 10 positions match TRBD1. Germline trimming cut 4 bases from V and 6 bases from J; bases unmatched to any gene: 14. The CDR3 runs to 17 residues. Looked up from germline, CDR1 is MNHNS and CDR2 is SASEGT. The CDR3 protein is CASSAILGTGEGSEAFF. The CDR3 coding sequence is TGTGCCAGCAGTGCTATCCTCGGGACAGGGGAGGGTTCTGAAGCTTTCTTT.

Points on this clone: Other DNA sequences in this specimen translate into the identical CDR3. The chain joins TRBV9 to TRBJ2-3; 10 positions match TRBD2. This CDR3 region has 15 residues. CDR1 and CDR2 from the germline V gene are SGDLS and YYNGEE. V dropped 2 bases and J dropped 6; count of bases not matched to a gene: 6. The chain's CDR3 is CASSVSGGAPDTQYF. Here the CDR3 DNA reads TGTGCCAGCAGCGTGAGCGGGGGGGCCCCGGATACGCAGTATTTT.

The count of this clone is one. The chain is built from TRBV10-3 and TRBJ2-7; D may be TRBD1 (6 bases). The CDR3 is 15 amino acids. V lost 0 bases to trimming and J lost 0 bases, with 9 bases between them. CDR1 is ENHRY, CDR2 SYGVKD, per germline. For the CDR3, the DNA is TGTGCCATCAGTGAGTCGACAGGTTCCTCCTACGAGCAGTACTTC. Encoded protein: CAISESTGSSYEQYF.

V gene TRBV6-5 combines with J gene TRBJ2-7; D not resolved. CDR1 is MNHEY, CDR2 SVGAGI, per germline. The length of the CDR3 is 14 residues. Deletions cut 0 bases from V and 2 bases from J, with 8 bases between. This chain's CDR3 is CASSYSLTPYEQYF. The CDR3 DNA reads TGTGCCAGCAGTTACTCACTGACACCCTACGAGCAGTACTTC.

This clone was recorded once. This chain links TRBV5-5 with TRBJ2-1; D gene ambiguous. The V gene lost 3 bases and the J gene lost 8 bases, with 9 bases spanning the gap. From germline, CDR1 is SGHKS and CDR2 YYEKEE (reference sequence). This CDR3 comprises 12 residues. In DNA form, the CDR3 reads TGTGCCAGCAGCTATAGGGTACATGAGCAGTTCTTC. The encoded protein is CASSYRVHEQFF.

CDR3 in amino acids: CASSYPPGLAGVETQYF. CDR3 bases: TGTGCCAGCAGCTATCCCCCGGGACTAGCGGGTGTCGAGACCCAGTACTTC. The chain combines TRBV5-6 with TRBJ2-5; 12 bases align to TRBD2. Germline assignment: CDR1 SGHDT and CDR2 YYEEEE. The CDR3 has 17 amino acids. The ends lost 3 bases at V and 5 bases at J; junction bases unmatched: 11.

V and J are TRBV27 and TRBJ2-7; 7 nucleotides agree with TRBD1. Per germline, CDR1 MNHEY and CDR2 SMNVEV (reference sequence). The CDR3 consists of 15 residues. V lost 6 bases and J lost 1; bases outside the gene matches: 9. The CDR3 here is CASSPETGLSYEQYF. As DNA, the CDR3 is TGTGCCAGCAGCCCCGAGACAGGGTTGTCCTACGAGCAGTACTTC.

In this sample, this clone turned up once. This rearrangement joins TRBV29-1 to TRBJ1-2, with D unclear. There are 11 residues in the CDR3. Germline CDR1 and CDR2: SQVTM and ANQGSEA. Between the trimmed V and J ends, which lost 3 bases and 5 bases, there was a span of 7 bases. The CDR3 reads CSVDGPYGYTF. The CDR3 nucleotides read TGCAGCGTTGACGGGCCGTATGGCTACACCTTC.

This clone was detected only once. An end of the junction differs from the germline gene, which may be a read error. The V gene is TRBV6-5, the J gene TRBJ2-1, with 7 nucleotides matching TRBD2. This CDR3 region has 12 residues. CDR1 is MNHEY and CDR2 is SVGAGI in the germline V gene. As DNA, the CDR3 is TGTGCCAGCAAGACTGCGGGAGAGCCACTGATCTTC. Encoded protein: CASKTAGEPLIF.

The count of this clone is one. V gene TRBV7-6 combines with J gene TRBJ2-5; maybe TRBD2 (5 bases). Deletions cut 2 bases from V and 5 bases from J, with 9 bases between. Per the germline V gene, CDR1 is SGHVS and CDR2 is FNYEAQ. The CDR3 runs to 13 residues. The CDR3 spells CASSLRRGETQYF. In DNA form, the CDR3 reads TGTGCCAGCAGCTTAAGACGAGGGGAGACCCAGTACTTC.

Details on this clone: The same CDR3 is also encoded by other DNA sequences in this sample. The V gene is TRBV4-3, the J gene TRBJ2-5; 9 bases fit TRBD2. The CDR3 sequence is 15 residues long. In germline, CDR1 is LGHNA, CDR2 YSLEER. The junction had 3 bases not matched to a gene; V was cut back by 1 base and J by 3 bases. Here the CDR3 DNA reads TGCGCCAGCAGCCAAGTGATAGCGGGAGAAGAGACCCAGTACTTC. Amino acids: CASSQVIAGEETQYF.

The chain couples TRBV7-9 to TRBJ2-5, with no clear D. V was clipped by 1 base and J by 5 bases, with 14 bases between them. Per germline, CDR1 SEHNR and CDR2 FQNEAQ (reference sequence). CDR3 size: 15 residues. The CDR3 loop is CASSLDWAMGETQYF. DNA for the CDR3: TGTGCCAGCAGCTTAGATTGGGCCATGGGGGAGACCCAGTACTTC.

The chain joins TRBV19 to TRBJ2-1; 9 bases line up with TRBD1. Germline trimming cut 7 bases from V and 7 bases from J; bases unmatched to any gene: 11. The CDR3 contains 15 residues. The germline V gene has CDR1 LNHDA and CDR2 SQIVND (reference sequence). CDR3 amino acids: CASTLTTGGMNEQFF. CDR3 nucleotides: TGTGCCAGTACCTTAACGACAGGGGGTATGAATGAGCAGTTCTTC.

This rearrangement joins TRBV9 to TRBJ1-1; possibly TRBD1 for D (5 bases). The germline V and J ends were trimmed by 1 base and 2 bases, with 12 bases remaining between them. The length of the CDR3 is 15 residues. CDR1 is SGDLS, CDR2 YYNGEE, per germline. The CDR3 protein is CASSVTPGPNTEAFF. The CDR3 coding sequence is TGTGCCAGCAGCGTAACCCCGGGGCCAAACACTGAAGCTTTCTTT.

V usage is TRBV9 and J usage is TRBJ2-5; 8 nucleotides match TRBD2. V lost 4 bases, J lost 3 bases, and 8 bases stayed unmatched. The CDR3 loop spans 15 amino acids. Germline V CDR1 and CDR2: SGDLS, YYNGEE. The CDR3 here is CASSPGGLAEETQYF. The CDR3 DNA follows: TGTGCCAGCAGCCCGGGGGGGCTAGCGGAAGAGACCCAGTACTTC.

The chain couples TRBV10-3 to TRBJ1-2, with D possibly matching TRBD1 (6 bases). V lost 0 bases and J lost 4, with 21 bases in between. Germline CDR1 and CDR2: ENHRY and SYGVKD. The CDR3 covers 18 residues. As DNA, the CDR3 is TGTGCCATCAGTGAGTCGGACAGAACTAGCTACCTCGGCTATGGCTACACCTTC. This encodes CAISESDRTSYLGYGYTF.

This clone was observed a single time. The V and J genes are TRBV11-2 and TRBJ1-1; D is uncertain. Per the germline V gene, CDR1 is SGHAT and CDR2 is FQNNGV. The germline V and J ends were trimmed by 5 bases and 1 base, with 11 bases remaining between them. This CDR3 spans 14 amino acids. CDR3 nucleotides: TGTGCCAGCAGCGCTGTCCCTACGAACACTGAAGCTTTCTTT. Translation gives CASSAVPTNTEAFF.

CDR3 nucleotides: TGTGCCAGCAGCGGGTCAGCTGGGACCGCAGATACGCAGTATTTT. As protein: CASSGSAGTADTQYF. V gene TRBV9 combines with J gene TRBJ2-3; D may correspond to TRBD1 or TRBD2 (5 bases each). Germline loops: CDR1 SGDLS, CDR2 YYNGEE. V dropped 3 bases and J dropped 4 bases, with 15 bases sitting between them. This CDR3 spans 15 amino acids.

This chain links TRBV5-1 with TRBJ2-7; TRBD2 matches 12 bases. The junction had 6 bases not matched to a gene; V was cut back by 4 bases and J by 4 bases. CDR3 length equals 15 residues. The V gene's germline CDR1 is SGHRS and CDR2 YFSETQ. The CDR3 nucleotides are TGCGCCAGCAGCAAACTAGCGGGGGGATCTTACGAGCAGTACTTC. As protein: CASSKLAGGSYEQYF.

The chain is built from TRBV4-1 and TRBJ2-1, with TRBD2 matching over 8 bases. From germline, CDR1 is MGHRA and CDR2 YSYEKL. This CDR3 has 17 residues. V dropped 2 bases and J dropped 7; count of bases not matched to a gene: 13. This chain's CDR3 is CASSQTPGGRASNEQFF. DNA of the CDR3: TGCGCCAGCAGCCAAACCCCGGGAGGGAGGGCCTCTAATGAGCAGTTCTTC.

The chain combines TRBV2 with TRBJ1-2, with a tentative D call TRBD1 (6 bases). The CDR3 contains 16 residues. V shed 0 bases and J shed 4 bases, with 15 bases lying between them. Germline V gene sequence: CDR1 SNHLY, CDR2 FYNNEI. CDR3: CASSEAEHRESYGYTF. DNA of the CDR3: TGTGCCAGCAGTGAAGCAGAACACAGGGAGAGCTATGGCTACACCTTC. The full variable domain, completed using reference TRBV2 and TRBJ1-2, is EPEVTQTPSHQVTQMGQEVILRCVPISNHLYFYWYRQILGQKVEFLVSFYNNEISEKSEIFDDQFSVERPDGSNFTLKIRSTKLEDSAMYFCASSEAEHRESYGYTFGSGTRLTVV.

The rearrangement joins TRBV7-8 to TRBJ1-2; TRBD1 might be the D (5 bases). CDR3 length equals 14 residues. V was shortened by 4 bases and J by 5 bases, with 14 bases between the two germline ends. The germline V gene encodes CDR1 SGHVS and CDR2 FQNEAQ. CDR3: CASSSTVSPYGYTF. For the CDR3, the DNA is TGTGCCAGCAGCTCGACAGTCAGTCCTTATGGCTACACCTTC.

The gene calls are TRBV11-3 and TRBJ2-1, with D hard to call. CDR1 is SGHNT and CDR2 is YENEEA in the germline V gene. This CDR3 has 15 amino acids. The ends were cut back, 0 bases at V and 6 bases at J, with 12 bases in the middle. CDR3 protein: CASSLETIGANEQFF. CDR3 in DNA: TGTGCCAGCAGCTTAGAGACGATCGGAGCCAATGAGCAGTTCTTC. Together with reference TRBV11-3 and TRBJ2-1, the CDR3 gives the full variable domain: EAGVVQSPRYKIIEKKQPVAFWCNPISGHNTLYWYLQNLGQGPELLIRYENEEAVDDSQLPKDRFSAERLKGVDSTLKIQPAELGDSAVYLCASSLETIGANEQFFGPGTRLTVL.

The V call is TRBV11-2, the J call TRBJ2-7; no reliable D call. Trimming cost V 0 bases and J 5 bases, with 14 bases left between them. The V gene's germline CDR1 is SGHAT and CDR2 FQNNGV. There are 15 residues in the CDR3. In DNA, the CDR3 is TGTGCCAGCAGCTTAGAGTCTTTGGTAGAGAACGAGCAGTACTTC. Its translation is CASSLESLVENEQYF.

V usage is TRBV10-3 and J usage is TRBJ2-7; 10 positions match TRBD1. Near its end, the DNA agrees better with TRBJ2-1, so the J call may be wrong. The CDR3 is 16 amino acids. The germline V gene has CDR1 ENHRY and CDR2 SYGVKD. The CDR3 here is CAISDTGQGILNEQFF. The CDR3 DNA sequence: TGTGCCATCAGTGACACGGGACAGGGGATTCTTAATGAGCAGTTCTTC.

The CDR3 coding sequence is TGTGCCAGCAGTTTATCGTCCTACGGGAGCACAGATACGCAGTATTTT. Protein product: CASSLSSYGSTDTQYF. The chain uses TRBV27 and TRBJ2-3; D unclear. Per the germline V gene, CDR1 is MNHEY and CDR2 is SMNVEV (reference sequence). The CDR3 runs to 16 residues. The V gene lost 0 bases and the J gene lost 0 bases, with 10 bases spanning the gap.

In its sample, this clone was seen once. The rearrangement links TRBV5-4 to TRBJ2-1; D could derive from TRBD1 or TRBD2 (6 bases each). This CDR3 comprises 12 residues. Between the trimmed V and J ends, which lost 2 bases and 8 bases, there was a span of 8 bases. Germline-derived CDR1 and CDR2 are SGHNT and YYREEE (reference sequence). CDR3 coding DNA: TGTGCCAGCAGCTTAGGGGGGCATGAGCAGTTCTTC. It encodes CASSLGGHEQFF.

The chain is built from TRBV5-5 and TRBJ1-1; 7 positions agree with TRBD1. Germline lookup yields CDR1 SGHKS and CDR2 YYEKEE (reference sequence). The junction had 6 bases not matched to a gene; V was cut back by 0 bases and J by 7 bases. The length of the CDR3 is 14 residues. This chain's CDR3 is CASSLAQGGIEAFF. The CDR3 DNA sequence: TGTGCCAGCAGCTTGGCCCAGGGGGGCATTGAAGCTTTCTTT.